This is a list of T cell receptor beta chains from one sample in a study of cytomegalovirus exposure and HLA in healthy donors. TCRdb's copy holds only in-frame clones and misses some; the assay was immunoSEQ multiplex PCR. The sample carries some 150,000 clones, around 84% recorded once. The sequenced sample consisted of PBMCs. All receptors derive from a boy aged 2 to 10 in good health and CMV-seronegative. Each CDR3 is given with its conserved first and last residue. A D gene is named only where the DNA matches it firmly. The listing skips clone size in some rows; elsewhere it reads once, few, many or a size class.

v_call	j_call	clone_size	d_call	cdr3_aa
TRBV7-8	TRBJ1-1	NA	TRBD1	CASRGGGQGVGEAFF
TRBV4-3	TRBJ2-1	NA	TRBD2	CASSPRLAASREQFF
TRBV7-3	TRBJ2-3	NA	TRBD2	CASSQRTSGGTDTQYF
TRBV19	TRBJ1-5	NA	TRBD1	CASSIGTGCSNQPQHF
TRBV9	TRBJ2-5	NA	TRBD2	CASSYGLAVTRETQYF
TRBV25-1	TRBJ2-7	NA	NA	CATTGRGYYEQYF
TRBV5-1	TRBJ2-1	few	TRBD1	CASSSDRGLYNEQFF
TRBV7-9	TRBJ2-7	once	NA	CASSLGLTANEQYF
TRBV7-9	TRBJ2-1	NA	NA	CASSLPSKPEQFF
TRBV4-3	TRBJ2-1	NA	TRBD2	CASSQGGLAGADEQFF
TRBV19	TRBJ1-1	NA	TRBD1	CASSIGQGANEAFF
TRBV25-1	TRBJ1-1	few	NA	CASSEPLSGGDTEAFF
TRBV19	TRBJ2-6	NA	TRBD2	CASNPGPLRGAGANVLTF
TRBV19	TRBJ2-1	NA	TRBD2	CASSIVLAGRFAFYNEQFF
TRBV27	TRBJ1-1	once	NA	CASSPQGNGAEAFF
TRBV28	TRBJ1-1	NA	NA	CASIFTDRNTEAFF
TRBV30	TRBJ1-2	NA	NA	CAWSTVYGYTF
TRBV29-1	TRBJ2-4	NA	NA	CSVVVPRAKNIQYF
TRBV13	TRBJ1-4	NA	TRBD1	CASSLQGAPPRVDEKLFF
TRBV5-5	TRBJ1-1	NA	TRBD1	CASSFGQGVNTEAFF
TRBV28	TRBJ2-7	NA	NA	CASSIQATYEQYF
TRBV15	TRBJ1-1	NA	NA	CATSRDLGGGTEAFF
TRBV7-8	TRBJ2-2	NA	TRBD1	CASSSPTGGSHTGELFF
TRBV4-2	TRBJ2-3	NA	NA	CASSQVVEESRASTDTQYF
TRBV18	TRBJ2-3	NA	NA	CASSPGQSRTDTQYF
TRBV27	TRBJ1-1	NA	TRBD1	CASSFATGAMNTEAFF
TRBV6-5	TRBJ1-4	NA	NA	CASSRDFTEKLFF
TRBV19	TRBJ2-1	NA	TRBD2	CASSIPGLSSYNEQFF
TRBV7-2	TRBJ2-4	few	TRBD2	CASSIGGSNIQYF
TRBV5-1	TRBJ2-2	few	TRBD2	CASSLAGMNTGELFF
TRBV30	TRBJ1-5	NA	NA	CAWSQDSLSNQPQHF
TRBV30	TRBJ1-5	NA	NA	CAWTGTRQPQHF
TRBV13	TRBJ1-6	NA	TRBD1	CASSVGQDNSPLHF
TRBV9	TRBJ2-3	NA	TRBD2	CASSAAGGTPDTQYF
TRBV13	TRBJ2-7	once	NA	CATGDSQSPEQYF
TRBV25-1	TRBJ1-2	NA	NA	CASSAGNGYTF
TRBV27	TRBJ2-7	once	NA	CASRDWTDTSSFDYEQYF
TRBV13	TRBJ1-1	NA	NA	CASSLVGGRAEAFF
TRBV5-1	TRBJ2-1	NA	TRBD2	CASAGRGGLNNEQFF
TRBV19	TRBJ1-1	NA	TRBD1	CASNTNGQVETEAFF
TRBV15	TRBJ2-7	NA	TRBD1	CATSTQGAGGPTEQYF
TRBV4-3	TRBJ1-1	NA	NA	CASSQVVRVGTEAFF
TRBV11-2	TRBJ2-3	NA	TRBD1	CASSLDGTDTDTQYF
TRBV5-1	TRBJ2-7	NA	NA	CASSLWGEGAYEQYF
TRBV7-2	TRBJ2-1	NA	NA	CASSLQGDWQFF
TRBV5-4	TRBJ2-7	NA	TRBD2	CASSGRGPTSGSSYEQYF
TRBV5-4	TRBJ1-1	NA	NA	CASSLTNWGDTEAFF
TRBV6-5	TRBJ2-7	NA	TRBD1	CASSWDRGYEQYF
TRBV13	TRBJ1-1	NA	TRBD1	CASSFGHRGNTEAFF